This TCR beta chain was captured by sequencing in a study of T-cell reconstitution after alpha-beta-depleted transplantation in children. This clonotype was seen ten or more times. This CDR3 comprises 13 residues. V shed 4 bases and J shed 1 base, with 8 bases lying between them. CDR1 and CDR2 (germline): SGHRS, YFSETQ. Unique molecular identifiers were incorporated during preparation of the TCRbeta library. TCRdb redid the calling of the PCR reads with MiXCR, one entry per CDR3 protein. This sample has 150,000 to 200,000 distinct CDR3 sequences, with 14% to 15% found just once. The sequencing here drew on PBMCs from the stem cell graft donor, taken from the stem cell graft. This clonotype originated in a human donor who donated a stem cell graft to a child with acute lymphoblastic leukemia. The chain links TRBV5-1 to TRBJ1-1; D is uncertain. The CDR3 DNA follows: TGCGCCAGCAGCGACCCAGGGAACACTGAAGCTTTCTTT. Translating it yields CASSDPGNTEAFF.